The 27 T cell receptor beta chains presented below share a single source sample, sequenced in a study of blood T cell repertoires in COVID-19. The table came from immunoSEQ multiplex PCR; TCRdb's copy has only in-frame clones and leaves some out. This sample has roughly 66,000 clones, with 82% found just once. Sequenced input: peripheral blood. These receptors were taken from a man between 60 and 75 years old with acute or convalescent COVID-19.

V is TRBV19 and J is TRBJ2-3; 7 positions match TRBD2. The CDR3 has 15 amino acids. CDR1 is LNHDA, CDR2 SQIVND, per germline (reference sequence). The V segment lost 7 bases and the J segment 5 bases; nucleotides outside the gene matches: 12. CDR3 sequence (DNA): TGTGCCAGTACCCTCGGGCGCGGGGGACTAGATACGCAGTATTTT. It is translated as CASTLGRGGLDTQYF.

In its sample, this clone was seen once. This rearrangement joins TRBV5-5 to TRBJ1-1; 8 nucleotides align to TRBD1. Germline trimming cut 2 bases from V and 1 base from J; bases unmatched to any gene: 1. There are 14 residues in the CDR3. The germline CDR1 and CDR2 sequences are SGHKS and YYEKEE (reference sequence). The CDR3 sequence is CASSFGQGNTEAFF. The DNA of the CDR3 is TGTGCCAGCAGCTTTGGACAGGGGAACACTGAAGCTTTCTTT.

The gene calls are TRBV7-9 and TRBJ2-7, with D hard to call. The CDR3 has 13 residues. Germline values: CDR1 SEHNR, CDR2 FQNEAQ (reference sequence). With 5 bases removed from V and 9 bases from J, the gap between germline ends came to 17 bases. The CDR3, as DNA: TGTGCCAGCAGCCCACAAGTGTTCAATGGGCAGTACTTC. Amino acids: CASSPQVFNGQYF.

This clone was seen only once. The chain recombines TRBV30 with TRBJ2-7, with no clear D. The CDR3 totals 11 residues. Germline V CDR1 and CDR2: GTSNPN, SVGIG (reference sequence). Trimming took off 5 bases at V and 3 bases at J, with 8 bases between the two ends. CDR3: CAWSLIYEQYF. In nucleotides, the CDR3 is TGTGCCTGGTCACTGATCTACGAGCAGTACTTC.

This clone appeared a single time. The chain couples TRBV2 to TRBJ2-3; TRBD2 matches at 10 bases. Germline V CDR1 and CDR2: SNHLY, FYNNEI. The V and J ends lost 3 bases and 5 bases, in that order; junction bases with no gene match: 11. The CDR3 runs 17 residues. The CDR3 here is CASSDAPGSGGKDTQYF. The CDR3, as DNA: TGTGCCAGCAGTGATGCCCCGGGTAGCGGGGGGAAAGATACGCAGTATTTT.

Regarding this clone: The sample has other DNA sequences that encode this CDR3 too. The chain links TRBV19 to TRBJ1-5; D unclear. The CDR3 runs to 15 residues. Germline V lookup: CDR1 LNHDA, CDR2 SQIVND (reference sequence). The V end lost 3 bases, the J end lost 2 bases, and 11 bases lay between the germline ends. The CDR3 loop is CASSMAGFGNQPQHF. The CDR3 coding sequence is TGTGCCAGTAGTATGGCGGGGTTTGGCAATCAGCCCCAGCATTTT.

This chain joins TRBV7-2 and TRBJ1-6; no definite D call. The CDR3 covers 12 residues. Germline CDR1 and CDR2: SGHTA and FQGNSA. The germline V and J ends were trimmed by 1 base and 14 bases, with 9 bases remaining between them. CDR3 amino acids: CASSLVEGSLHF. The CDR3 bases are TGTGCCAGCAGCTTAGTCGAGGGCTCCCTCCACTTT. Combining the CDR3 with reference TRBV7-2 and TRBJ1-6 gives the whole variable domain GAGVSQSPSNKVTEKGKDVELRCDPISGHTALYWYRQSLGQGLEFLIYFQGNSAPDKSGLPSDRFSAERTGGSVSTLTIQRTQQEDSAVYLCASSLVEGSLHFGNGTRLTVT.

The chain carries TRBV19 and TRBJ1-2; perhaps TRBD1 as D (5 bases). CDR3 size: 13 residues. The germline V gene has CDR1 LNHDA and CDR2 SQIVND (reference sequence). The V and J ends lost 10 bases and 2 bases respectively, with 14 bases between them. CDR3 coding DNA: TGTGCCACCCGGGGGGATTTAAACTATGGCTACACCTTC. As protein: CATRGDLNYGYTF.

The CDR3 bases are TGCGCCAGCAGCCAAGGCAACAGGGGGACTGAAAAACTGTTTTTT. Protein sequence: CASSQGNRGTEKLFF. The V and J genes are TRBV4-3 and TRBJ1-4, with 8 bases matching TRBD1. This CDR3 region has 15 residues. The germline CDR1 and CDR2 sequences are LGHNA and YSLEER. Trimming removed 1 base from V and 7 bases from J; junction bases left unmatched: 5.

CDR3 DNA sequence: TGCGCCAGCAGCCAAACGTCTAGCGTCGGGGAGCTGTTTTTT. Translation: CASSQTSSVGELFF. The chain combines TRBV4-3 with TRBJ2-2, with D possibly TRBD2 on 6 matching bases. The CDR3 runs 14 residues. Germline assignment: CDR1 LGHNA and CDR2 YSLEER. V lost 2 bases to trimming and J lost 7 bases, with 11 bases between them.

The chain is built from TRBV18 and TRBJ1-4; 7 nucleotides line up with TRBD1. Germline-derived CDR1 and CDR2 are KGHSH and LQKENI. The CDR3 length is 17 residues. V gave up 3 bases and J gave up 5 bases; unmatched junction bases: 12. CDR3 nucleotides: TGTGCCAGCTCACCCTCACAATCTAACAGGGGAAATGAAAAACTGTTTTTT. Encoded protein: CASSPSQSNRGNEKLFF.

The chain employs TRBV4-1 and TRBJ2-3; 8 bases are shared with TRBD2. The CDR3 totals 19 residues. CDR1 and CDR2 from the germline V gene are MGHRA and YSYEKL. V trimming: 0 bases; J trimming: 3 bases; junction bases outside the gene matches: 14. The CDR3 protein is CASSQDLRGAPPPTDTQYF. As DNA, the CDR3 is TGCGCCAGCAGCCAAGACTTGCGGGGGGCCCCCCCACCGACAGATACGCAGTATTTT.

The table lists this clone with a count of one. The genes are TRBV6-4 and TRBJ2-3, with 7 positions matching TRBD1. V trimming: 6 bases; J trimming: 4 bases; junction bases outside the gene matches: 4. This CDR3 is 13 amino acids long. The germline V gene encodes CDR1 MRHNA and CDR2 SNTAGT. CDR3 DNA sequence: TGTGCCAGCAGCGAGGGGGCCGCAGATACGCAGTATTTT. Its protein product is CASSEGAADTQYF.

This rearrangement joins TRBV21-1 to TRBJ1-5. TRBV21-1 constitutes a pseudogene. The CDR3 length is 17 residues. The CDR3 loop reads CASSKALASYSNQPQHF. The CDR3 DNA sequence: TGTGCCAGCAGCAAAGCGCTAGCTAGTTATAGCAATCAGCCCCAGCATTTT.

The chain uses TRBV7-9 and TRBJ2-5; D may be TRBD2 (5 bases). V was shortened by 2 bases and J by 2 bases, with 9 bases between the two germline ends. This CDR3 has 14 residues. Germline CDR1 reads SEHNR; CDR2 reads FQNEAQ (reference sequence). In DNA form, the CDR3 reads TGTGCCAGCAGCTTAACATCGGGGCAAGAGACCCAGTACTTC. Translated: CASSLTSGQETQYF.

The rearrangement links TRBV18 to TRBJ2-2; TRBD1 might be the D (6 bases). Germline V CDR1 and CDR2: KGHSH, LQKENI. CDR3 length: 15 residues. Deletions cut 3 bases from V and 0 bases from J, with 8 bases between. CDR3 sequence reads: CASSPRTANTGELFF. CDR3 sequence (DNA): TGTGCCAGCTCACCCAGGACAGCGAACACCGGGGAGCTGTTTTTT.

The chain combines TRBV14 with TRBJ1-6; TRBD1 agrees at 8 bases. After removal of 1 base from V and 4 bases from J, the junction contained 9 bases not matched to a gene. The CDR3 length is 18 residues. Germline CDR1 is SGHDN and CDR2 is FVKESK. DNA of the CDR3: TGTGCCAGCAGCCAAGGAGTTTACAGGGGGGCTTATAATTCACCCCTCCACTTT. Amino acids: CASSQGVYRGAYNSPLHF.

This sequence joins TRBV11-2 and TRBJ1-2; no clear D gene. The CDR3 consists of 14 residues. The V gene lost 2 bases and the J gene lost 7 bases, with 14 bases spanning the gap. Germline CDR1 and CDR2: SGHAT and FQNNGV. CDR3 bases: TGTGCCAGCAGCTTATTTCGACAAGCGGGTGGCTACACCTTC. Its translation is CASSLFRQAGGYTF. Complete variable domain (other parts from reference TRBV11-2 and TRBJ1-2): EAGVAQSPRYKIIEKRQSVAFWCNPISGHATLYWYQQILGQGPKLLIQFQNNGVVDDSQLPKDRFSAERLKGVDSTLKIQPAKLEDSAVYLCASSLFRQAGGYTFGSGTRLTVV.

The chain links TRBV4-1 to TRBJ1-6; a weak D match, TRBD1 (5 bases). CDR1 MGHRA and CDR2 YSYEKL come from the germline V gene. The CDR3 has 17 residues. Trimming removed 1 base at V and 8 bases at J, with 18 bases between. The CDR3 loop is CASSQGRRAGPDSPLHF. Here the CDR3 DNA reads TGCGCCAGCAGCCAAGGCAGGCGAGCAGGGCCTGATTCACCCCTCCACTTT.

In its sample, this clone was seen once. The chain couples TRBV19 to TRBJ2-5; unclear D gene. Trimming shortened V by 6 bases and J by 1 base, and 9 bases separated the two germline ends. The CDR3 covers 13 residues. CDR1 and CDR2 from the germline V gene are LNHDA and SQIVND (reference sequence). CDR3 bases: TGTGCCAGTAGCAAAGAGATCCAAGAGACCCAGTACTTC. It specifies CASSKEIQETQYF.

The CDR3 DNA is TGTGCCAGCAGCCTAGGGACAGGGACCGGCTACGAGCAGTACGTC. Its translation: CASSLGTGTGYEQYV. The J gene is TRBJ2-7, the V gene TRBV2, with TRBD1 matching over 9 bases. Germline V lookup: CDR1 SNHLY, CDR2 FYNNEI. V shed 6 bases and J 3 bases; nucleotides not matched to a gene: 9. The CDR3 totals 15 residues.

The gene calls are TRBV13 and TRBJ1-2; D gene uncertain. CDR3 length: 15 residues. V was clipped by 4 bases and J by 0 bases, with 12 bases between them. Germline V gives CDR1 PRHDT, CDR2 FYEKMQ (reference sequence). The CDR3 spells CASSSRKTTNYGYTF. CDR3 nucleotide sequence: TGTGCCAGCAGCTCCCGCAAGACTACTAACTATGGCTACACCTTC.

This clone was counted ten times or more. The CDR3 protein is CASSWATGKYGYTF. Here the CDR3 DNA reads TGTGCCAGCAGCTGGGCGACAGGGAAATATGGCTACACCTTC. This chain uses TRBV5-4 with TRBJ1-2; 7 bases agree with TRBD1. This CDR3 has 14 residues. Germline assignment: CDR1 SGHNT and CDR2 YYREEE (reference sequence). The V segment lost 3 bases and the J segment 5 bases; nucleotides outside the gene matches: 7.

This chain joins TRBV5-1 and TRBJ1-1, with D perhaps TRBD1 (5 bases). CDR1 is SGHRS and CDR2 is YFSETQ in the germline V gene. The CDR3 runs 16 residues. V dropped 0 bases and J dropped 0 bases, with 12 bases sitting between them. The CDR3, as DNA: TGCGCCAGCAGCTTGGAGGGGCAAAGGATGAACACTGAAGCTTTCTTT. Residues: CASSLEGQRMNTEAFF.

This clone appeared a few times. The chain uses TRBV6-5 and TRBJ1-1; possibly TRBD1 for D (5 bases). The V gene lost 8 bases and the J gene lost 0 bases, with 10 bases spanning the gap. Germline CDR1 and CDR2: MNHEY and SVGAGI. This CDR3 has 13 amino acids. Written as DNA, the CDR3 is TGTGCCAGCGCAGGGTCGATGAACACTGAAGCTTTCTTT. It translates to CASAGSMNTEAFF.

The J gene is TRBJ2-2, the V gene TRBV5-4, with D possibly being TRBD1 (6 bases). V shed 4 bases and J shed 5 bases, with 21 bases lying between them. Germline V gene data show CDR1 as SGHNT and CDR2 as YYREEE (reference sequence). There are 17 residues in the CDR3. The CDR3 is CASSLPNPGVATGELFF. In DNA, the CDR3 is TGTGCCAGCAGCCTTCCCAACCCAGGGGTTGCGACCGGGGAGCTGTTTTTT.

The genes are TRBV10-3 and TRBJ1-5, with 7 bases matching TRBD1. V shed 0 bases, J shed 5 bases, and the junction held 7 bases outside the gene matches. Per the germline V gene, CDR1 is ENHRY and CDR2 is SYGVKD. CDR3 length equals 16 residues. CDR3 sequence reads: CAISESTGAFHQPQHF. The CDR3 nucleotides read TGTGCCATCAGTGAGTCCACAGGGGCTTTCCATCAGCCCCAGCATTTT.